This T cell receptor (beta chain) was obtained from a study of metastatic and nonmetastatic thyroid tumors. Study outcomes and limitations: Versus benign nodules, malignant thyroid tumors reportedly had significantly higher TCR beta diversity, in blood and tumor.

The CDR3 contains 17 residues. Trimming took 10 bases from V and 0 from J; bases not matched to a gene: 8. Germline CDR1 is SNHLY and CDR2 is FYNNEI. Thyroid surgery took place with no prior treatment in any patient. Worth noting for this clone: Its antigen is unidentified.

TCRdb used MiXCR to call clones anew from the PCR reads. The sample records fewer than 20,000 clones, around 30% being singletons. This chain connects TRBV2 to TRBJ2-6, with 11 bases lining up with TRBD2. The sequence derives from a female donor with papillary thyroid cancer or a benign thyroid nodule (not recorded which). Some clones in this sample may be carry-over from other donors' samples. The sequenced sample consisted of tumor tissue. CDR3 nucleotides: TGTGCCAACTTTCCGGGACTAGCGGACTCTGGGGCCAACGTCCTGACTTTC. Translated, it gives CANFPGLADSGANVLTF. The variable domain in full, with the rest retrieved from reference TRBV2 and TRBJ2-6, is EPEVTQTPSHQVTQMGQEVILRCVPISNHLYFYWYRQILGQKVEFLVSFYNNEISEKSEIFDDQFSVERPDGSNFTLKIRSTKLEDSAMYFCANFPGLADSGANVLTFGAGSRLTVL.